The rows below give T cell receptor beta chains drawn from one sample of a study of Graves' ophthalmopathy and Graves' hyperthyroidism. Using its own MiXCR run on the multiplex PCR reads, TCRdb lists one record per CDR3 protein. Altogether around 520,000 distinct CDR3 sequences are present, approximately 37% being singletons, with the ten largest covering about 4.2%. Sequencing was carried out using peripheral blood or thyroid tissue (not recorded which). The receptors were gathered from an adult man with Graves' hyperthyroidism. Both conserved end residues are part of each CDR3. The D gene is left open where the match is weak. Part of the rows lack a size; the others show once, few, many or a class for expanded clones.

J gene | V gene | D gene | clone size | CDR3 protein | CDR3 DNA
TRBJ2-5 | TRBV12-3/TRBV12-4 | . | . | CASSLSRGGRETQYF | TGTGCCAGCAGTTTATCGAGGGGGGGGCGAGAGACCCAGTACTTC
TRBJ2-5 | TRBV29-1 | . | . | CSLAAILETQYF | TGCAGCTTAGCGGCTATCTTGGAGACCCAGTACTTC
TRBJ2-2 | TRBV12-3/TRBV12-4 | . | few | CASGAGVSTGELFF | TGTGCCAGCGGGGCAGGGGTTAGCACCGGGGAGCTGTTTTTT
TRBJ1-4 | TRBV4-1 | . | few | CASSQDLSGTNEKLFF | TGTGCCAGCAGCCAAGATCTCTCGGGGACTAATGAAAAACTGTTTTTT
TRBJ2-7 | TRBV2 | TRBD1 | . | CASSAEGTGVSNEQYF | TGTGCCAGCAGCGCCGAGGGGACAGGGGTTTCCAATGAGCAGTACTTC
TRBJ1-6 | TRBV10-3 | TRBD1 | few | CASSRQRQGKTSNGSPLHF | TGTGCCAGCAGTCGCCAGAGACAGGGGAAAACCTCGAACGGTTCACCCCTCCACTTT
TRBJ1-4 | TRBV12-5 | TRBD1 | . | CASGLVPPTGENEKLFF | TGTGCTAGTGGTTTGGTACCCCCGACAGGGGAAAACGAAAAACTGTTTTTT
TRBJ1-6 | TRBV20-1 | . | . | CSAREGDSPLHF | TGCAGTGCTAGAGAAGGGGATTCACCCCTCCACTTT
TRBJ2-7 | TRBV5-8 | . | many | CASSLAGGRASYEQYF | TGTGCCAGCAGCTTGGCCGGGGGCAGGGCCTCCTACGAGCAGTACTTC
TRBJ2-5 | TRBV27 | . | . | CASSPRAWGQETQYF | TGTGCCAGCAGCCCCAGAGCTTGGGGCCAAGAGACCCAGTACTTC